The source of this T cell receptor beta chain is a study of sequential checkpoint blockade in melanoma. The treatment denotes: randomized to nivolumab then ipilimumab (arm A) or the reverse (arm B). TCRdb's table, derived via immunoSEQ multiplex PCR, lists solely in-frame clones and lacks some. The data show 15,000 or so clones, roughly 50% seen once. The germline V gene encodes CDR1 SEHNR and CDR2 FQNEAQ (reference sequence). The CDR3 has 16 amino acids. After removal of 2 bases from V and 2 bases from J, the junction contained 7 bases not matched to a gene. The genes are TRBV7-9 and TRBJ2-3, with 7 bases lining up with TRBD1. The sample was CD8+ T cells sorted from blood (inferred from file names), taken from a patient given nivolumab and ipilimumab in sequence. This clonotype was sampled from a human donor with melanoma. The CDR3 is CASSLTGQEITDTQYF. The CDR3 DNA is TGTGCCAGCAGCTTAACTGGACAGGAGATCACAGATACGCAGTATTTT.